Listed below are T cell receptor beta chains from one sample, sequenced in a study of Graves' ophthalmopathy and Graves' hyperthyroidism. Via MiXCR, TCRdb re-called the multiplex PCR reads, giving one row per CDR3 protein. Here the sample spans a few hundred thousand distinct CDR3 sequences, about 17% being singletons. The sample consisted of peripheral blood. These receptors were taken from an adult woman with stable Graves' hyperthyroidism. CDR3s include the opening cysteine and the closing phenylalanine or tryptophan. The order of the fields is V gene, D gene, J gene, clone size, CDR3 DNA, CDR3 protein. The D gene is left open where the match is weak. Expanded clones get a size class; other rows say once, few or many, or leave the size out.

V gene: TRBV28; D gene: .; J gene: TRBJ1-1; clone size: many; CDR3 DNA: TGTGCCAGCAGTTTTTATGGGGGGCTTCGGGATAAAGCTTTCTTT; CDR3 protein: CASSFYGGLRDKAFF
V gene: TRBV5-1; D gene: .; J gene: TRBJ1-2; clone size: many; CDR3 DNA: TGCGCCAGCAGCTTGGACTACAGGGTCGACTATGGCTACACCTTC; CDR3 protein: CASSLDYRVDYGYTF
V gene: TRBV15; D gene: .; J gene: TRBJ2-7; clone size: many; CDR3 DNA: TGTGCCACCAGCAGGGGCAGAGACTACGAGCAGTACTTC; CDR3 protein: CATSRGRDYEQYF
V gene: TRBV20-1; D gene: .; J gene: TRBJ1-5; clone size: many; CDR3 DNA: TGCAGTGCTAACCGGGGCGAGAGGCAGCCCCAGCATTTT; CDR3 protein: CSANRGERQPQHF
V gene: TRBV20-1; D gene: TRBD2; J gene: TRBJ2-7; clone size: .; CDR3 DNA: TGCAGTGCTAGTGTCACGGTGGGAGGGATCCACGAGCAGTACTTC; CDR3 protein: CSASVTVGGIHEQYF
V gene: TRBV5-1; D gene: .; J gene: TRBJ2-7; clone size: .; CDR3 DNA: TGCGCCAGCAGCACCGGGCCCGAGGACGAGCAGTACTTC; CDR3 protein: CASSTGPEDEQYF
V gene: TRBV2; D gene: TRBD1; J gene: TRBJ2-7; clone size: many; CDR3 DNA: TGTGCCAGCACGGGGACAGGGGGCGCGGGGGAGCAGTACTTC; CDR3 protein: CASTGTGGAGEQYF
V gene: TRBV20-1; D gene: .; J gene: TRBJ2-7; clone size: many; CDR3 DNA: TGCAGTGCTCCGCCTACTGGGACAGGGGACTATACTAGCGGGAGCCCCTACGAGCAGTACTTC; CDR3 protein: CSAPPTGTGDYTSGSPYEQYF
V gene: TRBV29-1; D gene: .; J gene: TRBJ2-7; clone size: many; CDR3 DNA: .; CDR3 protein: CSVRGRPSYEQYF
V gene: TRBV6-5; D gene: .; J gene: TRBJ1-1; clone size: many; CDR3 DNA: TGTGCCAGCAGTCACGCGGGTAGAGCTTTCTTT; CDR3 protein: CASSHAGRAFF
V gene: TRBV4-3; D gene: .; J gene: TRBJ2-3; clone size: few; CDR3 DNA: TGCGCCAGCAGCCAAGAACGCAGAACAGATACGCAGTATTTT; CDR3 protein: CASSQERRTDTQYF
V gene: TRBV12-3/TRBV12-4; D gene: .; J gene: TRBJ1-5; clone size: many; CDR3 DNA: TGTGCCAGCTCAAACGGGGGGCTAAGGGTGGGTAATCAGCCCCAGCATTTT; CDR3 protein: CASSNGGLRVGNQPQHF
V gene: TRBV10-3; D gene: .; J gene: TRBJ1-2; clone size: few; CDR3 DNA: TGTGCCATCACCTTTGACAAGGACAACTATGGCTACACCTTC; CDR3 protein: CAITFDKDNYGYTF
V gene: TRBV11-2; D gene: .; J gene: TRBJ2-2; clone size: .; CDR3 DNA: TGTGCCAGCAGCTTAGATGGGCAGAACACCGGGGAGCTGTTTTTT; CDR3 protein: CASSLDGQNTGELFF
V gene: TRBV27; D gene: .; J gene: TRBJ2-7; clone size: many; CDR3 DNA: TGTGCCAGCAGTCCGGCCCCGGCAATTCAGCGTGGGAGCGAGCAGTACTTC; CDR3 protein: CASSPAPAIQRGSEQYF
V gene: TRBV20-1; D gene: TRBD2; J gene: TRBJ2-5; clone size: many; CDR3 DNA: TGCAGTGCTAGTGTGGTGACGGGAGGAAGAGAGACCCAGTACTTC; CDR3 protein: CSASVVTGGRETQYF
V gene: TRBV4-2; D gene: .; J gene: TRBJ1-1; clone size: many; CDR3 DNA: TGTGCCAGCGCTCATTTTGGCGGACAGAAAAACACTGAAGCTTTCTTT; CDR3 protein: CASAHFGGQKNTEAFF
V gene: TRBV18; D gene: .; J gene: TRBJ1-1; clone size: many; CDR3 DNA: TGTGCCAGCTCACCAACCAGGGGGAACACTGAAGCTTTCTTT; CDR3 protein: CASSPTRGNTEAFF
V gene: TRBV6-1; D gene: TRBD2; J gene: TRBJ2-5; clone size: once; CDR3 DNA: TGTGCCAGCACGGGGAGGGTACAAGGAGGGTCAGAGACCCAGTACTTC; CDR3 protein: CASTGRVQGGSETQYF
V gene: TRBV20-1; D gene: TRBD2; J gene: TRBJ2-7; clone size: few; CDR3 DNA: TGCAGTGCTCCTAGCGGGAGATCCTACGAGCAGTACTTC; CDR3 protein: CSAPSGRSYEQYF
V gene: TRBV28; D gene: .; J gene: TRBJ1-2; clone size: many; CDR3 DNA: TGTGCCAGCAGAACAGGGCCAGCTAACTATGGCTACACCTTC; CDR3 protein: CASRTGPANYGYTF
V gene: TRBV7-2; D gene: .; J gene: TRBJ1-1; clone size: many; CDR3 DNA: TGTGCCAGCAGCTTAGAGCTGGGTCTGAACACTGAAGCTTTCTTT; CDR3 protein: CASSLELGLNTEAFF
V gene: TRBV7-8; D gene: TRBD1; J gene: TRBJ2-5; clone size: many; CDR3 DNA: TGTGCCAGCAGCATCGGACAGGGGGCGATGCAGACCCAGTACTTC; CDR3 protein: CASSIGQGAMQTQYF
V gene: TRBV2; D gene: TRBD2; J gene: TRBJ2-7; clone size: many; CDR3 DNA: TGTGCCAGCAGTCCCGGGACTAGCCCAACTTCGTTCTACTTC; CDR3 protein: CASSPGTSPTSFYF
V gene: TRBV6-2/TRBV6-3; D gene: .; J gene: TRBJ2-7; clone size: many; CDR3 DNA: TGTGCCAGCGGTAAACCGGTTGAGGGCTCCTACGAGCAGTACTTC; CDR3 protein: CASGKPVEGSYEQYF
V gene: TRBV5-1; D gene: TRBD2; J gene: TRBJ2-7; clone size: many; CDR3 DNA: TGCGCCAGCACCTTAGGGACTAGCATTTCCTACGAGCAGTACTTC; CDR3 protein: CASTLGTSISYEQYF
V gene: TRBV11-2; D gene: .; J gene: TRBJ1-1; clone size: many; CDR3 DNA: TGTGCCAGCAGCTCCGACAGGAACACTGAAGCTTTCTTT; CDR3 protein: CASSSDRNTEAFF
V gene: TRBV28; D gene: .; J gene: TRBJ1-5; clone size: .; CDR3 DNA: TGTGCCAGCAGTTCCCGTCGGGGCTATCAGCCTCAGCATTTT; CDR3 protein: CASSSRRGYQPQHF
V gene: TRBV12-3/TRBV12-4; D gene: .; J gene: TRBJ1-3; clone size: many; CDR3 DNA: TGTGCCAGCAGTTCCCCTGAGGGTGAAAACACCATATATTTT; CDR3 protein: CASSSPEGENTIYF
V gene: TRBV4-3; D gene: .; J gene: TRBJ2-4; clone size: .; CDR3 DNA: TGCGCCAGCAGCCAAGTGTGGAGGGCGAGGTGGGCCAAAAACATTCAGTACTTC; CDR3 protein: CASSQVWRARWAKNIQYF
V gene: TRBV27; D gene: TRBD1; J gene: TRBJ2-7; clone size: many; CDR3 DNA: TGTGCCAGCAGTTCCCCGGGACAGAACTCCTACGAGCAGTACTTC; CDR3 protein: CASSSPGQNSYEQYF
V gene: TRBV2; D gene: .; J gene: TRBJ2-7; clone size: many; CDR3 DNA: TGTGCCAGCAGTGTTAGTTCCTTTTGGGGGAGTTTCGGCTCCTACGAGCAGTACTTC; CDR3 protein: CASSVSSFWGSFGSYEQYF
V gene: TRBV12-3/TRBV12-4; D gene: .; J gene: TRBJ1-6; clone size: many; CDR3 DNA: TGTGCCAGCAGTCCCACAGGGTTAAGTAATTCACCCCTCCACTTT; CDR3 protein: CASSPTGLSNSPLHF
V gene: TRBV27; D gene: TRBD1; J gene: TRBJ2-5; clone size: .; CDR3 DNA: TGTGCCAGCAGGGGCCAGGGGGCTGGGTGGAACCAAGAGACCCAGTACTTC; CDR3 protein: CASRGQGAGWNQETQYF
V gene: TRBV30; D gene: .; J gene: TRBJ2-5; clone size: many; CDR3 DNA: TGTGCCTGGCGTACCCCCCCGCGCAGTCCCAGTGAGACCCAGTACTTC; CDR3 protein: CAWRTPPRSPSETQYF
V gene: TRBV12-3/TRBV12-4; D gene: .; J gene: TRBJ1-2; clone size: many; CDR3 DNA: TGTGCCAGCAGTAGACAGTCCTATGGCTACACCTTC; CDR3 protein: CASSRQSYGYTF
V gene: TRBV30; D gene: .; J gene: TRBJ2-5; clone size: few; CDR3 DNA: TGTGCCTGGAGCCGGGCTCAAGGGACCCAGTACTTC; CDR3 protein: CAWSRAQGTQYF